This T cell receptor beta chain was sequenced during a study of T-cell reconstitution after alpha-beta-depleted transplantation in children. Unique molecular identifiers tagged the TCRbeta library. TCRdb re-called the PCR reads through MiXCR, storing one row per CDR3 protein. The data show about 540,000 distinct CDR3 sequences, about 18% seen once. This specimen was PBMCs from the stem cell graft donor, taken from the stem cell graft. The sequence derives from a human donor who donated a stem cell graft to a child with acute lymphoblastic leukemia.

CDR3 DNA sequence: TGTGCCAGCTCACCTTTCACCTACGAGCAGTACTTC. Translating it yields CASSPFTYEQYF. V usage is TRBV18 and J usage is TRBJ2-7; D is unclear. The germline gives CDR1 KGHSH, CDR2 LQKENI. The CDR3 loop spans 12 amino acids. The germline V and J ends were trimmed by 3 bases and 2 bases, with 5 bases remaining between them.